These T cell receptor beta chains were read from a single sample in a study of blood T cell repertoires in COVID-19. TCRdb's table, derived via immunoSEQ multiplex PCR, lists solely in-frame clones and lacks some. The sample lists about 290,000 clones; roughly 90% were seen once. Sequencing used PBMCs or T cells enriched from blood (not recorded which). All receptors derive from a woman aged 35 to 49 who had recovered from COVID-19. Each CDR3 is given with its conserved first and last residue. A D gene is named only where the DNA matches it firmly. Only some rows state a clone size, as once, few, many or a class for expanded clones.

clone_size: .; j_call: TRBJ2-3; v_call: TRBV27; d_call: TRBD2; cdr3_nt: TGTGCCAGCAGCCGCCCGGGACTAGCGGGAGGCGGGGCAGATACGCAGTATTTT; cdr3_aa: CASSRPGLAGGGADTQYF
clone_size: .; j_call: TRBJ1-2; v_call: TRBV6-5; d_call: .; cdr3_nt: TGTGCCAGCAGTTTCTCCACAGGGCCCTATGGCTACACCTTC; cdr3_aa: CASSFSTGPYGYTF
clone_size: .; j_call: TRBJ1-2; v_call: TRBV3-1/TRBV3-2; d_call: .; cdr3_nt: TGTGCCAGCAGCCAAGTGGGTCGGGGAAACTATGGCTACACCTTC; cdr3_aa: CASSQVGRGNYGYTF
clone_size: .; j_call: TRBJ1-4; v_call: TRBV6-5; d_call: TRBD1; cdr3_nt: TGTGCCAGCAGTCTCGACAGGGGCAGGGAAAAACTGTTTTTT; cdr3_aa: CASSLDRGREKLFF
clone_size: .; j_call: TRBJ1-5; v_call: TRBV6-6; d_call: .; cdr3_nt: TGTGCCAGCAGTTACTCGGCAGGGTTCAGTCAGCCCCAGCATTTT; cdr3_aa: CASSYSAGFSQPQHF
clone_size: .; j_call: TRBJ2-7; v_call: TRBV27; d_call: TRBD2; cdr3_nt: TGTGCCAGCAGTCGAAGAGCGGGGACTAGCGCAACCTACGAGCAGTACTTC; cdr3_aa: CASSRRAGTSATYEQYF
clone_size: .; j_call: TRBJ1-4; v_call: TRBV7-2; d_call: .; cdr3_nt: TGTGCCAGCAGCTACAGTGCAACTAATGAAAAACTGTTTTTT; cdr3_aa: CASSYSATNEKLFF
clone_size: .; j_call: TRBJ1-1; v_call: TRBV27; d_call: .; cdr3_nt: TGTGCCAGCAGTCGACAGTTCCAGATGAACACTGAAGCTTTCTTT; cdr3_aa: CASSRQFQMNTEAFF
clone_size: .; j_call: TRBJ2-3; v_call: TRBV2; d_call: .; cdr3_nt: TGTGCCAGCAGTGTGGAGCGTCTCACAGATACGCAGTATTTT; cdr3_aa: CASSVERLTDTQYF
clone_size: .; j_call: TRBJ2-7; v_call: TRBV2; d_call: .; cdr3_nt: TGTGCCAGCAGGGACACCTTTTGGGAGCAGTACTTC; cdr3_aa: CASRDTFWEQYF
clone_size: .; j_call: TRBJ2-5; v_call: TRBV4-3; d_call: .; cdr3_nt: TGCGCCAGCAGCCACCCCAAGGTGCCAGAGGGAAGATACCCCCAAGAGACCCAGTACTTC; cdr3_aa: CASSHPKVPEGRYPQETQYF
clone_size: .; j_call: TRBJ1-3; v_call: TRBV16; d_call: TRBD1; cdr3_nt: TGTGCCAGCAGCCGGATGGGCAGGGGGCTCTCTGGAAACACCATATATTTT; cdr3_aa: CASSRMGRGLSGNTIYF
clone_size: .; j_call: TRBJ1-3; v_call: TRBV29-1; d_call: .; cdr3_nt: TGCAGCGTGACCTCAGGAGGAAACACCATATATTTT; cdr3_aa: CSVTSGGNTIYF
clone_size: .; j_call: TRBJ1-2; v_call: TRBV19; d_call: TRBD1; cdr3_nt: TGTGCCAGTAGTGGGAACAGGGGTGACTATGGCTACACCTTC; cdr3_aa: CASSGNRGDYGYTF
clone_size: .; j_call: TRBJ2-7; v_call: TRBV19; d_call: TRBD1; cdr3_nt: TGTGCCAGTAGTTTAGCCAGGGGGCGATACGAGCAGTACTTC; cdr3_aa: CASSLARGRYEQYF
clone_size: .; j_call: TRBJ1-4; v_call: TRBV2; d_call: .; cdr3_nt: TGTGCCAGCAGTGACAGGGCTTTCGAAAAACTGTTTTTT; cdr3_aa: CASSDRAFEKLFF
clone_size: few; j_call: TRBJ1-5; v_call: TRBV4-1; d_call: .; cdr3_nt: TGCGCCAGCAGCCAAGGCCCGTGGGGGGGCAATCAGCCCCAGCATTTT; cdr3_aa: CASSQGPWGGNQPQHF
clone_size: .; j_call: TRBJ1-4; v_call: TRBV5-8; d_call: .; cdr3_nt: TGTGCCAGCAGCTTGGGACGGAGAGCAACTAATGAAAAACTGTTTTTT; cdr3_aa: CASSLGRRATNEKLFF
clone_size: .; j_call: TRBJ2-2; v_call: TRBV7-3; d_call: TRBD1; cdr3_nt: TGTGCCAGCCGGCCCGGGACAGGGGATACCGGGGAGCTGTTTTTT; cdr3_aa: CASRPGTGDTGELFF
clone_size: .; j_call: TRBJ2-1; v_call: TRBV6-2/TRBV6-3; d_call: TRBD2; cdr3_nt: TGTGCCAGCAGTTACGGGACTAGCGGGTTGTTTGGTGAGCAGTTCTTC; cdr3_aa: CASSYGTSGLFGEQFF
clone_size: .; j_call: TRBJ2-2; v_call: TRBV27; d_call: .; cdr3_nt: TGTGCCAGCAGTCGGGGGTTAGGGAACACCGGGGAGCTGTTTTTT; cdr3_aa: CASSRGLGNTGELFF
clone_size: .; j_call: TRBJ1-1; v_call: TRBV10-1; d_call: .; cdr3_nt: TGCGCCTCACAACAGGGAGCCCCAAATGAAGCTTTCTTT; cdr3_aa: CASQQGAPNEAFF
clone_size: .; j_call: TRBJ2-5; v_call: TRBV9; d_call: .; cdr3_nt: TGTGCCAGCAGCGTAGTCGCGGGTAGGGAGACCCAGTACTTC; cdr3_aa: CASSVVAGRETQYF
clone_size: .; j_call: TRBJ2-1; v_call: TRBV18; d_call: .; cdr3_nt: TGTGCCAGCTCAGAGGCAGCCCATGAGCAGTTCTTC; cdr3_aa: CASSEAAHEQFF
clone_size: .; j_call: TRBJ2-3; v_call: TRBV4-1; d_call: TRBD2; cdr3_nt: TGCGCCAGCAGCCAAGTACCGCGGGGGGCCAGAGATACGCAGTATTTT; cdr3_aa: CASSQVPRGARDTQYF
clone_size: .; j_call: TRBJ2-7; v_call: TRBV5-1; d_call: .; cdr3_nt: TGCGCCAGCAGCTTGGGTACAGGGTTCTACGAGCAGTACTTC; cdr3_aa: CASSLGTGFYEQYF
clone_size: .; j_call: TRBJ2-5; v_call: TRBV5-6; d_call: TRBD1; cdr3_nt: TGTGCCAGCAGCTCGGGACAGGGGTGGGAGACCCAGTACTTC; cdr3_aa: CASSSGQGWETQYF
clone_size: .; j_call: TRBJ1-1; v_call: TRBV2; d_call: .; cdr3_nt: TGTGCCAGCAGTGAAGTCGGGGCGGGGACTGAAGCTTTCTTT; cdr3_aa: CASSEVGAGTEAFF
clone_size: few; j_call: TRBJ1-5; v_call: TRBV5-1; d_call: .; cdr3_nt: TGCGCCAGCAGCTTGGCTAGCCATCAGCCCCAGCATTTT; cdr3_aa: CASSLASHQPQHF